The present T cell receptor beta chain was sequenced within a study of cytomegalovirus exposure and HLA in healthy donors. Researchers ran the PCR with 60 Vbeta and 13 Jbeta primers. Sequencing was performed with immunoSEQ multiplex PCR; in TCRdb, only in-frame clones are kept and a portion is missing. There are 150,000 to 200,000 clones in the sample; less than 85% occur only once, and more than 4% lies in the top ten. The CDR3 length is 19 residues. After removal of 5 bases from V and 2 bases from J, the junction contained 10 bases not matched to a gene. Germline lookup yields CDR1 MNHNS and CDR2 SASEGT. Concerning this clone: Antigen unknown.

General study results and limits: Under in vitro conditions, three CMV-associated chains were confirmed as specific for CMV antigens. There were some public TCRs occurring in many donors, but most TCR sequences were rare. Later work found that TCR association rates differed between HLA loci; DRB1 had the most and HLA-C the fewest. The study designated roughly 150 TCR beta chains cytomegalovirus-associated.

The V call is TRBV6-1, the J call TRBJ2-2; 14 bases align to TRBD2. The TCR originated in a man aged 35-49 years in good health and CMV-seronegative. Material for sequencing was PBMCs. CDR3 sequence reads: CASSKGLAGGLTNTGELFF. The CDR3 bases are TGTGCCAGCAGTAAAGGACTAGCGGGGGGACTAACCAACACCGGGGAGCTGTTTTTT.